The TCR beta chain under discussion was sequenced for a study of blood T cells in healthy people across ages. This clonotype turned up a few times. Its specificity is unknown. One junction end disagrees with the germline gene, perhaps due to a read error. Primers used in a second PCR of roughly 7 to 11 cycles were a sample-barcoded 5' primer and a J-beta primer mix. TCRdb itself ran the 5' RACE reads through MiXCR, one entry per CDR3 protein. The sample consists of 600,000 to 800,000 distinct CDR3 sequences, roughly 21% of them appearing once. General study points: Total diversity from one million sequenced T cells was likely underestimated. Per million T cells, the diversity of TCR beta decreased roughly linearly as age advanced.

The receptor's source is a man aged 65-85 years in good health. The sample taken for sequencing was blood.

The CDR3 sequence: CASSLHGQGDETLYF. The CDR3 DNA is TGTGCCAGCAGCTTACATGGACAGGGGGACGAGACCCTGTACTTC. The chain joins TRBV7-9 to TRBJ2-5; 10 bases map to TRBD1. Germline loops: CDR1 SEHNR, CDR2 FQNEAQ (reference sequence). This CDR3 is built from 15 residues.